The TCR beta chain under discussion was sequenced for a study of T cell responses to AZD1222 COVID-19 vaccine. Study summary: Combined were second doses at about 4 or about 12 weeks. Study-wide points: Among vaccine-associated CD4 TCRs, coverage spanned spike, with dominance at 160-218 and 743-854. The donor group comprised mostly white British people and more females; the analysis possibly underestimated clonal diversity. Baseline antibody screening turned up just five to seven seropositive AZD1222 recipients.

Sequenced by immunoSEQ multiplex PCR; TCRdb stores in-frame clones only, minus some. The sample includes 56,000 or so clones, approximately 88% of them seen just once. CDR1 and CDR2 (germline): LNHDA, SQIVND (reference sequence). The germline V and J ends were trimmed by 3 bases and 3 bases, with 11 bases remaining between them. This CDR3 is built from 14 residues. Comments on this clone: Its antigen is as yet unknown.

The sample here was peripheral blood, taken on day 0 of AZD1222 vaccination. The TCR originated in an adult in good health. This chain links TRBV19 with TRBJ2-5; TRBD2 is a possible D gene (5 bases). The CDR3 DNA is TGTGCCAGTAGTATGAGGGAGCCGAAAGAGACCCAGTACTTC. Protein product: CASSMREPKETQYF. The full variable domain, its missing parts supplied by reference TRBV19 and TRBJ2-5, is DGGITQSPKYLFRKEGQNVTLSCEQNLNHDAMYWYRQDPGQGLRLIYYSQIVNDFQKGDIAEGYSVSREKKESFPLTVTSAQKNPTAFYLCASSMREPKETQYFGPGTRLLVL.